Below are 3 T cell receptor beta chains sequenced from a single sample in a study of blood T cell repertoires in COVID-19. Repertoires were generated with immunoSEQ multiplex PCR, while TCRdb's copy carries only in-frame clones and drops some. The sample contains about 160,000 clones, 75% to 85% of which appear only once. Sequencing input: peripheral blood. The receptors were gathered from a woman in her sixties with COVID-19, enrolled during active disease.

This clone showed up just once. This chain uses TRBV4-3 with TRBJ2-7; TRBD2 agrees at 14 bases. The trim removed 4 bases at V and 10 bases at J, leaving 3 bases unmatched. Germline V gene data show CDR1 as LGHNA and CDR2 as YSLEER. The CDR3 has 13 amino acids. CDR3 protein: CASSRGTSGSQYF. In DNA, the CDR3 is TGCGCCAGCAGCCGCGGGACTAGCGGGAGCCAGTACTTC.

This chain links TRBV5-1 with TRBJ2-3; D may be TRBD2 (6 bases). The CDR3 extends over 15 amino acids. Germline CDR1 SGHRS, CDR2 YFSETQ. The germline V and J ends were trimmed by 0 bases and 4 bases, with 12 bases remaining between them. This chain's CDR3 is CASSLETGESDTQYF. DNA of the CDR3: TGCGCCAGCAGCTTGGAAACGGGAGAGTCAGATACGCAGTATTTT.

The chain's CDR3 is CAIPIRDRRSSGNTIYF. Here the CDR3 DNA reads TGTGCCATCCCGATACGAGACAGGAGGAGCTCTGGAAACACCATATATTTT. This chain links TRBV6-4 with TRBJ1-3, with D tentatively TRBD1 (6 bases). Germline-derived CDR1 and CDR2 are MRHNA and SNTAGT. This CDR3 is 17 amino acids long. Trimming left V 10 bases short and J 0 bases short, with 22 bases between.